The clone carrying this TCR beta chain was counted between two and nine times. These data originate in a study of T-cell reconstitution after alpha-beta-depleted transplantation in children. Trimming shortened V by 7 bases and J by 3 bases, and 18 bases separated the two germline ends. CDR3 length equals 15 residues. The germline gives CDR1 SQVTM, CDR2 ANQGSEA. This sample's TCRbeta library carried unique molecular identifier barcodes. TCRdb re-called the PCR reads through MiXCR, storing one row per CDR3 protein. The sample lists roughly 500,000 distinct CDR3 sequences; 9.5% to 15% were seen once. This receptor was obtained from a human donor who donated a stem cell graft to a child with combined immunodeficiency. The sample here was PBMCs from the stem cell graft donor, taken from the stem cell graft. The chain couples TRBV29-1 to TRBJ2-2, with a weak D call TRBD1 (5 bases). The CDR3 region has the DNA TGCAGCGGACCTTTGGCCAGGGAATACACCGGGGAGCTGTTTTTT. Translating gives CSGPLAREYTGELFF.